This TCR beta chain was sequenced in a study of HIV-infected patients and healthy controls. Study-level background: Early therapy brought no consistent CD8 count shift, though the CD4:CD8 ratio rose a little.

Alpha and beta constant-region primers primed reverse transcription of around 500 ng RNA. Alpha and beta chain libraries were made separately by chain-specific third strand synthesis with multiplexing indices. Each CDR3 protein gets one entry after TCRdb re-called the 5' RACE reads with MiXCR. The data contain fewer than 6,500 distinct CDR3 sequences, approximately 11% of them singletons. Study results and caveats: During therapy, HIV-associated CDR3s fell significantly in frequency, while CMV-associated CDR3s did not change significantly. In healthy controls, MAIT alpha CDR3s were common; in HIV+ repertoires, severely depleted.

The trim removed 5 bases at V and 4 bases at J, leaving 7 bases unmatched. Germline values: CDR1 MNHEY, CDR2 SVGAGI. This CDR3 is 15 amino acids long. All unsorted peripheral T cells were captured because whole blood was used without fractionation. Enrolled donors were untreated HIV-infected adults about to begin antiretroviral therapy. By sample share, this clonotype is medium-sized. Its target is unknown. The rearrangement uses TRBV6-5 and TRBJ2-1, with 8 bases matching TRBD1. The source was blood, collected before antiretroviral therapy. The source is an adult with HIV infection. CDR3 protein: CASSQTGGPYNEQFF. For the CDR3, the DNA is TGTGCCAGCAGTCAAACAGGGGGTCCTTACAATGAGCAGTTCTTC.